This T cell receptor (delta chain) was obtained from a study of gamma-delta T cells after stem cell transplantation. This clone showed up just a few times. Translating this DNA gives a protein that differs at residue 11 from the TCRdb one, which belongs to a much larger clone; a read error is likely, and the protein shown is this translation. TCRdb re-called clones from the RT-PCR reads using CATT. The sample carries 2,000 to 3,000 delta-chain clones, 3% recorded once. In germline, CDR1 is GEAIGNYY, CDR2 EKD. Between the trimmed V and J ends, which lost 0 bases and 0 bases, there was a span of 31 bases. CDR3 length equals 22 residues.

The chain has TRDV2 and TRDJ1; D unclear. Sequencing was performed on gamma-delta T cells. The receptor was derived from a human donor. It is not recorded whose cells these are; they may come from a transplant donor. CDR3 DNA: TGTGCCTGTGACACCGTTACACCTAGTACTGAGGGACCCCCAAGGTACACCGATAAACTCATCTTT. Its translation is CACDTVTPSTEGPPRYTDKLIF.